The 4 T cell receptor beta chains below were found in one sample sequenced in a study of blood T cell repertoires in COVID-19. Assay: immunoSEQ multiplex PCR; the TCRdb copy retains only in-frame clones and omits some. The sample carries around 250,000 clones, around 85% recorded once. The material sequenced was PBMCs or T cells enriched from blood (not recorded which). Source of these receptors: a woman aged 50 to 60 who had recovered from COVID-19.

J is TRBJ2-5 and V is TRBV4-2, with 9 positions matching TRBD2. This CDR3 has 15 residues. V lost 1 base and J lost 5; bases outside the gene matches: 5. CDR1 and CDR2 from the germline V gene are LGHNA and YNFKEQ. Here the CDR3 reads CASSQVAGDVETQYF. In DNA form, the CDR3 reads TGTGCCAGCAGCCAAGTAGCGGGAGATGTTGAGACCCAGTACTTC.

The rearrangement uses TRBV27 and TRBJ1-1; D gene ambiguous. Germline CDR1 is MNHEY and CDR2 is SMNVEV (reference sequence). CDR3 size: 13 residues. V dropped 6 bases and J dropped 0 bases, with 8 bases sitting between them. The CDR3 coding sequence is TGTGCCAGCAGGCGCGCTCTGAACACTGAAGCTTTCTTT. Encoded protein: CASRRALNTEAFF.

V and J are TRBV5-1 and TRBJ2-5; 7 positions match TRBD2. V lost 7 bases to trimming and J lost 3 bases; unmatched junction nucleotides: 9. The CDR3 contains 14 residues. Looked up from germline, CDR1 is SGHRS and CDR2 is YFSETQ. CDR3 nucleotides: TGCGCCAGCGGAAAAGGGAGCGGGAAAGAGACCCAGTACTTC. It encodes CASGKGSGKETQYF.

This sequence joins TRBV29-1 and TRBJ2-7, with 7 bases lining up with TRBD2. This CDR3 is built from 14 residues. V lost 4 bases, J lost 4 bases, and 10 bases stayed unmatched. CDR1 SQVTM and CDR2 ANQGSEA come from the germline V gene. Here the CDR3 reads CSVGKAGTNYEQYF. CDR3 DNA sequence: TGCAGCGTTGGAAAAGCGGGAACGAATTACGAGCAGTACTTC.